Following are 6 T cell receptor beta chains from one sample sequenced in a study of spatial heterogeneity in lung cancer. TCRdb recomputed calls from the 5' RACE reads with MiXCR, one row per CDR3 protein. Of around 25,000 distinct CDR3 sequences listed, roughly 12% are singletons. Time point here: sample taken at primary tumor resection. Tumor, nontumor lung or frozen PBMC supplied whole RNA that was sequenced unsorted. The specimen comprised PBMCs, sampled at surgery. The origin of the receptors is a female donor with early-stage non-small cell lung cancer.

This clonotype was seen repeatedly, ten times or more. The rearrangement uses TRBV7-2 and TRBJ2-5; 7 nucleotides align to TRBD2. Germline V gene lookup returns CDR1 SGHTA and CDR2 FQGNSA. The CDR3 consists of 13 residues. Germline trimming cut 5 bases from V and 5 bases from J; bases unmatched to any gene: 5. CDR3 protein: CASSGGGSETQYF. The CDR3 region has the DNA TGTGCCAGCAGCGGGGGGGGTTCGGAGACCCAGTACTTC.

CDR3 sequence (DNA): TGTGCCAAAAGCGGGGGGGTCGTTCCTGATACGCAGTATTTT. Encoded protein: CAKSGGVVPDTQYF. The chain couples TRBV27 to TRBJ2-3; 10 bases match TRBD2. The trim removed 10 bases at V and 6 bases at J, leaving 10 bases unmatched. This CDR3 comprises 14 residues. Looked up from germline, CDR1 is MNHEY and CDR2 is SMNVEV (reference sequence).

This clonotype was seen ten or more times. The chain carries TRBV4-3 and TRBJ1-5; D unclear. CDR3 length equals 15 residues. Germline V gene sequence: CDR1 LGHNA, CDR2 YSLEER. V was clipped by 0 bases and J by 4 bases, with 10 bases between them. The CDR3 DNA reads as TGCGCCAGCAGCCAAGATTGGGTCGAAAATCAGCCCCAGCATTTT. This codes for CASSQDWVENQPQHF.

The chain has TRBV28 and TRBJ2-3; the match to TRBD2 covers 11 bases. Losses at the gene ends were 4 bases for V and 3 bases for J; bases not matched to a gene: 15. The germline V gene has CDR1 MDHEN and CDR2 SYDVKM. The CDR3 runs to 19 residues. In DNA, the CDR3 is TGTGCCAGCAGTTCCCCCACCCGACTAGCGGGAAAGGGTACAGATACGCAGTATTTT. Translation gives CASSSPTRLAGKGTDTQYF.

At least ten counts were recorded for this clonotype. V usage is TRBV18 and J usage is TRBJ2-7, with TRBD2 matching 15 bases. The CDR3 is 16 residues long. Germline lookup yields CDR1 KGHSH and CDR2 LQKENI. Trimming took 0 bases from V and 6 from J; bases not matched to a gene: 3. The CDR3 DNA reads TGTGCCAGCTCACCACCGTCGGGACTAGCGGGAGGCGAGCAGTACTTC. Translating it yields CASSPPSGLAGGEQYF.

The chain's CDR3 is CSARLRHEQFF. The CDR3 region has the DNA TGCAGTGCTAGACTACGACACGAGCAGTTCTTC. The chain carries TRBV20-1 and TRBJ2-1; no clear D. Germline V gene data show CDR1 as DFQATT and CDR2 as SNEGSKA (reference sequence). The CDR3 is made up of 11 amino acids. With 2 bases removed from V and 10 bases from J, the gap between germline ends came to 9 bases.